Following are 2 T cell receptor beta chains from one sample sequenced in a study of cytomegalovirus exposure and HLA in healthy donors. The PCR used 60 Vbeta and 13 Jbeta primers. Generated by immunoSEQ multiplex PCR, the TCRdb table keeps only in-frame clones and is missing some. The table includes 140,000 to 150,000 clones, 60% to 80% detected once. Sequenced input: PBMCs. The receptors here all came from a woman in her 30s in good health and CMV-seronegative.

On this clone: A clone one base away is much larger, so this may be a read error. The chain recombines TRBV5-4 with TRBJ1-1; 8 nucleotides align to TRBD1. With 2 bases clipped from V and 5 bases from J, the junction kept 2 bases outside the gene matches. This CDR3 region has 13 residues. From germline, CDR1 is SGHNT and CDR2 YYREEE (reference sequence). The DNA for the CDR3 is TGTGCCAGCAGCTTAAACAGGGGGACTGAAGCTTTCTTT. Its translation is CASSLNRGTEAFF.

In this sample, this clone turned up once. The rearrangement links TRBV4-2 to TRBJ2-6, with 8 bases that match TRBD2. Germline values: CDR1 LGHNA, CDR2 YNFKEQ. The CDR3 has 20 amino acids. V lost 1 base and J lost 2; bases outside the gene matches: 13. CDR3 region: CASSQAGRGGLSPGANVLTF. The CDR3 bases are TGTGCCAGCAGCCAAGCCGGACGGGGGGGGCTGTCCCCTGGGGCCAACGTCCTGACTTTC.